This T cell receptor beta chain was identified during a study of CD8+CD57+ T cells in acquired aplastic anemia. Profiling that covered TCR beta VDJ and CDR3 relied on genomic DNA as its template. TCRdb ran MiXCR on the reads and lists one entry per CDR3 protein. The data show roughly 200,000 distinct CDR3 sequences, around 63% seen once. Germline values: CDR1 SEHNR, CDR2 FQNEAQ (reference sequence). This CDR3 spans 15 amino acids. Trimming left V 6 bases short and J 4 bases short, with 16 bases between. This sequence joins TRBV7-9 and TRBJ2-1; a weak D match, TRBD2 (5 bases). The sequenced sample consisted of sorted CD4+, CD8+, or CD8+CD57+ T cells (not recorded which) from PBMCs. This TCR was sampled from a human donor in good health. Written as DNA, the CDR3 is TGTGCCAGCAGTATACTGAGCGGTGGGTACAATGAGCAGTTCTTC. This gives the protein CASSILSGGYNEQFF.